Shown below are 17 T cell receptor beta chains from a single sample sequenced in a study of blood T cell repertoires in COVID-19. Using immunoSEQ multiplex PCR, the repertoire was profiled, and TCRdb retains in-frame clones only, with some absent. The sample records about 180,000 clones, 88% being singletons. The specimen sequenced was PBMCs or T cells enriched from blood (not recorded which). The origin of the receptors is a woman between 18 and 29 years old who had recovered from COVID-19.

The chain carries TRBV5-1 and TRBJ2-7; 13 nucleotides align to TRBD2. Unmatched junction bases numbered 6, after V lost 0 bases and J lost 6 bases. The CDR3 is 16 residues long. CDR1 SGHRS and CDR2 YFSETQ come from the germline V gene. CDR3 region: CASSLGGLAGVGEQYF. The CDR3 DNA sequence: TGCGCCAGCAGCTTGGGCGGACTAGCGGGAGTAGGCGAGCAGTACTTC.

The V call is TRBV7-2, the J call TRBJ2-7; D remains ambiguous. CDR1 is SGHTA and CDR2 is FQGNSA in the germline V gene. The V end lost 8 bases, the J end lost 7 bases, and 12 bases lay between the germline ends. This CDR3 region has 11 residues. In DNA, the CDR3 is TGTGCCAGCCAACTTCGAGCGGAGCAGTACTTC. Residues: CASQLRAEQYF. The variable domain in full, completed from reference TRBV7-2 and TRBJ2-7, reads GAGVSQSPSNKVTEKGKDVELRCDPISGHTALYWYRQSLGQGLEFLIYFQGNSAPDKSGLPSDRFSAERTGGSVSTLTIQRTQQEDSAVYLCASQLRAEQYFGPGTRLTVT.

In this sample, this clone turned up once. The chain couples TRBV2 to TRBJ2-3; TRBD2 aligns across 13 bases. V lost 5 bases to trimming and J lost 0 bases; unmatched junction nucleotides: 11. CDR1 SNHLY and CDR2 FYNNEI come from the germline V gene. The CDR3 length is 19 residues. CDR3 nucleotide sequence: TGTGCCAGCAGTTTCCCGGGACTAGCGGGAAGGGAGAGCACAGATACGCAGTATTTT. This translates into CASSFPGLAGRESTDTQYF.

The CDR3 DNA is TGTGCCAGCAGCTTATTGAGGTCTGAAGCTTTCTTT. As protein: CASSLLRSEAFF. This chain connects TRBV13 to TRBJ1-1, with D hard to call. The CDR3 is 12 residues long. V was cut by 2 bases and J by 6 bases, with 7 bases left in between. CDR1 and CDR2 from the germline V gene are PRHDT and FYEKMQ (reference sequence).

This chain joins TRBV18 and TRBJ1-1; 8 nucleotides align to TRBD1. The CDR3 extends over 15 amino acids. V lost 4 bases and J lost 5; bases outside the gene matches: 9. CDR1 KGHSH and CDR2 LQKENI come from the germline V gene. The CDR3 spells CASSLLIQGATEAFF. The CDR3 DNA is TGTGCCAGCTCACTTTTGATCCAGGGGGCAACTGAAGCTTTCTTT.

This clone has a handful of counts. The sample carries other DNA sequences with the same CDR3. This chain joins TRBV7-2 and TRBJ1-3; D gene uncertain. The CDR3 length is 13 residues. Trimming left V 5 bases short and J 0 bases short, with 5 bases between. Germline values: CDR1 SGHTA, CDR2 FQGNSA. The DNA for the CDR3 is TGTGCCAGCAGCCTCTACTCTGGAAACACCATATATTTT. Protein product: CASSLYSGNTIYF.

The chain carries TRBV7-2 and TRBJ2-2, with D possibly TRBD2 on 5 matching bases. The CDR3 has 16 residues. V gave up 1 base and J gave up 0 bases, with 9 bases separating them. Germline loops: CDR1 SGHTA, CDR2 FQGNSA. Written as DNA, the CDR3 is TGTGCCAGCAGCTTAGTGGGCGGGTCGAACACCGGGGAGCTGTTTTTT. This encodes CASSLVGGSNTGELFF.

The rearrangement links TRBV11-2 to TRBJ1-1, with D possibly matching TRBD1 (6 bases). Between the trimmed V and J ends, which lost 1 base and 8 bases, there was a span of 11 bases. Germline CDR1 is SGHAT and CDR2 is FQNNGV. This CDR3 has 13 amino acids. In DNA, the CDR3 is TGTGCCAGCAGCTTAGGACAGGTTTGGGAAGCTTTCTTT. Translating gives CASSLGQVWEAFF.

The CDR3 DNA reads TGTGCCAGCAGCGGAGGACAGCTTGAAGCTTTCTTT. Amino acid sequence: CASSGGQLEAFF. The chain has TRBV7-9 and TRBJ1-1; tentative D call: TRBD1 (6 bases). V was pared by 5 bases and J by 7 bases, with 11 bases between. This CDR3 region has 12 residues. In germline, CDR1 is SEHNR, CDR2 FQNEAQ (reference sequence).

This clone occurred once. This sequence joins TRBV7-9 and TRBJ2-5, with D uncertain. Germline-derived CDR1 and CDR2 are SEHNR and FQNEAQ (reference sequence). The V end lost 4 bases, the J end lost 5 bases, and 11 bases lay between the germline ends. The CDR3 sequence is 13 residues long. The CDR3 DNA follows: TGTGCCAGCAGCTCCACACTAAGGGAGACCCAGTACTTC. Translated: CASSSTLRETQYF.

The chain recombines TRBV5-1 with TRBJ1-6; unclear D gene. V shed 0 bases and J shed 6 bases, with 10 bases lying between them. Germline assignment: CDR1 SGHRS and CDR2 YFSETQ. This CDR3 has 15 residues. In DNA, the CDR3 is TGCGCCAGCAGCTTGGGGTCCGGTACTAATTCACCCCTCCACTTT. It yields the protein CASSLGSGTNSPLHF.

The rearrangement joins TRBV11-2 to TRBJ2-1; possible D gene TRBD2, 5 bases. The CDR3 is 17 residues long. CDR1 is SGHAT and CDR2 is FQNNGV in the germline V gene. V gave up 0 bases and J gave up 4 bases, with 16 bases separating them. DNA for the CDR3: TGTGCCAGCAGCTTAGACGACCTAGTGGAGGCTTACAATGAGCAGTTCTTC. Translation gives CASSLDDLVEAYNEQFF.

The V call is TRBV5-1, the J call TRBJ1-1, with 7 bases lining up with TRBD1. Germline values: CDR1 SGHRS, CDR2 YFSETQ. V lost 4 bases, J lost 6 bases, and 9 bases stayed unmatched. The CDR3 extends over 14 amino acids. For the CDR3, the DNA is TGCGCCAGCAGCACAGTCCGGGACAGCCCTGAAGCTTTCTTT. Translation: CASSTVRDSPEAFF.

The V and J genes are TRBV6-4 and TRBJ1-2; D is undetermined. The V gene's germline CDR1 is MRHNA and CDR2 SNTAGT. Trimming stripped 2 bases from V and 4 bases from J, with 8 bases between. The CDR3 spans 13 residues. In DNA form, the CDR3 reads TGTGCCAGCAGTGACGGGCAGTCCTATGGCTACACCTTC. It yields the protein CASSDGQSYGYTF.

The rearrangement links TRBV19 to TRBJ1-5, with D possibly TRBD1 on 5 matching bases. Germline V gene lookup returns CDR1 LNHDA and CDR2 SQIVND (reference sequence). The CDR3 sequence is 13 residues long. Trimming took off 7 bases at V and 4 bases at J, with 11 bases between the two ends. The CDR3 DNA sequence: TGTGCCAGTATTGGGGCAGAAAATCAGCCCCAGCATTTT. It translates to CASIGAENQPQHF.

The chain is built from TRBV27 and TRBJ1-5; 9 nucleotides agree with TRBD1. V trimming: 10 bases; J trimming: 4 bases; junction bases outside the gene matches: 5. There are 13 residues in the CDR3. The germline V gene encodes CDR1 MNHEY and CDR2 SMNVEV (reference sequence). Here the CDR3 DNA reads TGTGCCACCTCGGGACAGGGAAATCAGCCCCAGCATTTT. Encoded protein: CATSGQGNQPQHF.

This clone was observed a few times. The chain joins TRBV4-1 to TRBJ1-5; TRBD1 might be the D (5 bases). CDR3 length: 15 residues. Trimming removed 3 bases at V and 0 bases at J, with 9 bases between. The germline gives CDR1 MGHRA, CDR2 YSYEKL. The CDR3 reads CASSHGDYSNQPQHF. CDR3 nucleotide sequence: TGCGCCAGCAGCCACGGGGACTATAGCAATCAGCCCCAGCATTTT.